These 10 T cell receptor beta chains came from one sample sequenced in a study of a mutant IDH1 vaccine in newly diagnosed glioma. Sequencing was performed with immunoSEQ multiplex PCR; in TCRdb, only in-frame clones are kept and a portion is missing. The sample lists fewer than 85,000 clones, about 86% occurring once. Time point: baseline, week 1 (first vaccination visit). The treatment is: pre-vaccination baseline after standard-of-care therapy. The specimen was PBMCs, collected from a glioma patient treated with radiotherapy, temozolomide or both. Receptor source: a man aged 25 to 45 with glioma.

The CDR3 spells CASSVSGIIYNEQFF. Written as DNA, the CDR3 is TGTGCCAGCAGCGTCTCCGGGATCATCTACAATGAGCAGTTCTTC. The chain combines TRBV9 with TRBJ2-1, with a weak D call TRBD2 (5 bases). V lost 2 bases and J lost 3, with 12 bases in between. CDR1 SGDLS and CDR2 YYNGEE come from the germline V gene. This CDR3 is built from 15 residues.

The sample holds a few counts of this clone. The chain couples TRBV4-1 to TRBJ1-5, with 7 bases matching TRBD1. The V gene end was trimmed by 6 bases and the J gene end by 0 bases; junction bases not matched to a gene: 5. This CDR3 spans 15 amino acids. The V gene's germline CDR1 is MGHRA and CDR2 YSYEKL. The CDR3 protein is CASRIDRASNQPQHF. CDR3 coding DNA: TGCGCCAGCAGAATCGACAGGGCTAGCAATCAGCCCCAGCATTTT.

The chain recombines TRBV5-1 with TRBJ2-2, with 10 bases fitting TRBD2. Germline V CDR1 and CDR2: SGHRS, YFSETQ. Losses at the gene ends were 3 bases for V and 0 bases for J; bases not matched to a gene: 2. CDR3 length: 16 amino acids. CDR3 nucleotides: TGCGCCAGCAGCTCTCTAGCGGGGGCGAACACCGGGGAGCTGTTTTTT. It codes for CASSSLAGANTGELFF.

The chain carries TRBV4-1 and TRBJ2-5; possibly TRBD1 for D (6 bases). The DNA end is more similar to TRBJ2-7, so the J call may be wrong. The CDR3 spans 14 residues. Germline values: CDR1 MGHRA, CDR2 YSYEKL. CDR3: CASSPGDTSYEQYF. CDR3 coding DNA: TGCGCCAGCAGCCCCGGGGACACCTCCTACGAGCAGTACTTC.

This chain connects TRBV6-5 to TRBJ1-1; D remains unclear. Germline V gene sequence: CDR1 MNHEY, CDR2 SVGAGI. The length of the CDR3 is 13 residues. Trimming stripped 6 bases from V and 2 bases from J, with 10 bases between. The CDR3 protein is CASRPPQNTEAFF. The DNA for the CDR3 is TGTGCCAGCAGGCCCCCCCAAAACACTGAAGCTTTCTTT.

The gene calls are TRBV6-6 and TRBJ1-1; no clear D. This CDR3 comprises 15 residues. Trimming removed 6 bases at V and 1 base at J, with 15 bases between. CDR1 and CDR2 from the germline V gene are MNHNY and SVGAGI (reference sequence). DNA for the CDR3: TGTGCCAGCAGGGAATCGGCTGTTTCGAACACTGAAGCTTTCTTT. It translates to CASRESAVSNTEAFF.

The CDR3 protein is CASRLAGTGSSEQYF. CDR3 DNA: TGTGCCAGCAGACTCGCCGGGACAGGGTCATCCGAGCAGTACTTC. The chain combines TRBV6-5 with TRBJ2-7; 9 bases are a match to TRBD1. V shed 6 bases and J 6 bases; nucleotides not matched to a gene: 12. The germline gives CDR1 MNHEY, CDR2 SVGAGI. The CDR3 loop spans 15 amino acids.

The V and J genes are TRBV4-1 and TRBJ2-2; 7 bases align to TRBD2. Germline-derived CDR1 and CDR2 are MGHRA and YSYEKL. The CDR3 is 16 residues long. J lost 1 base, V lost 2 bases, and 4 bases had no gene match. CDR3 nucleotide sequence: TGCGCCAGCAGCCAACTAGCGGTCGTGAACACCGGGGAGCTGTTTTTT. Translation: CASSQLAVVNTGELFF.

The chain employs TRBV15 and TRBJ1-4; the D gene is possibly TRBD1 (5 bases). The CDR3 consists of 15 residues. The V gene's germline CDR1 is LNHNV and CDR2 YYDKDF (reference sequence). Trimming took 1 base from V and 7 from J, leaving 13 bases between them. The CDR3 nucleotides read TGTGCCACCAGCAGAGCCGAAGGGGAGGCTGAAAAACTGTTTTTT. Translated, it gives CATSRAEGEAEKLFF.

CDR3 protein: CSSSGEGYGYTF. For the CDR3, the DNA is TGCAGCTCCTCAGGGGAGGGGTATGGCTACACCTTC. The chain combines TRBV29-1 with TRBJ1-2; D perhaps matches TRBD1 (6 bases). V shed 8 bases and J shed 5 bases, with 15 bases lying between them. The CDR3 loop spans 12 amino acids. Germline values: CDR1 SQVTM, CDR2 ANQGSEA.